The rows below give T cell receptor beta chains drawn from one sample of a study of T cells after yellow fever vaccination. From the 5' RACE reads, TCRdb called clonotypes with MiXCR, one entry per CDR3 protein. The data hold 340,000 or so distinct CDR3 sequences, with 12% observed a single time. Sequenced here: CD4+ T cells sorted from PBMCs, sampled 15 days after the yellow fever booster vaccination. Receptors were obtained from a young man who received the YFV17D yellow fever vaccine. Each CDR3 is given with its conserved first and last residue. Fields, in order: V gene, J gene, D gene, clone size, CDR3 protein, CDR3 DNA. A D gene is named only where the DNA matches it firmly. Size tells how often a clone was seen (once, few, many) or the class of an expanded clone, and some rows leave it out.

TRBV5-1	TRBJ2-1	.	few	CASSFGSANEQFF	TGCGCCAGCAGCTTCGGGTCTGCGAATGAGCAGTTCTTC
TRBV4-1	TRBJ1-6	TRBD1	few	CASRTLQGPLYNSPLHF	TGCGCCAGCAGGACTTTACAGGGGCCACTGTATAATTCACCCCTCCACTTT
TRBV28	TRBJ1-4	.	.	CASSSGPRDEKLFF	TGTGCCAGCAGTTCCGGGCCAAGAGATGAAAAACTGTTTTTT
TRBV19	TRBJ2-3	.	once	CASSNTEADTQYF	TGTGCCAGTAGTAACACAGAAGCAGATACGCAGTATTTT
TRBV12-3/TRBV12-4	TRBJ2-5	TRBD1	few	CASSRRQGQTQYF	TGTGCCAGCAGTCGACGACAGGGTCAGACCCAGTACTTC
TRBV7-3	TRBJ2-3	.	few	CASSLTPVIDTQYF	TGTGCCAGCAGCTTAACCCCTGTCATAGATACGCAGTATTTT
TRBV7-2	TRBJ1-6	.	.	CASSLGLVDNSPLHF	TGTGCCAGCAGCTTAGGCTTGGTGGACAATTCACCCCTCCACTTT
TRBV5-1	TRBJ2-5	.	many	CASSKGVEETQYF	TGCGCCAGCAGCAAGGGAGTGGAAGAGACCCAGTACTTC
TRBV11-2	TRBJ2-1	.	many	CASSLGRNNEQFF	TGTGCCAGCAGCTTAGGACGGAACAATGAGCAGTTCTTC
TRBV7-2	TRBJ1-6	.	many	CASSYRDDSPLHF	TGTGCCAGCAGCTACAGGGATGATTCACCCCTCCACTTT
TRBV6-2/TRBV6-3	TRBJ2-7	.	once	CASSYEVPPIEQYF	TGTGCCAGCAGTTACGAGGTACCTCCCATCGAGCAGTACTTC